This passage covers 5 T cell receptor beta chains from one sample sequenced in a study of T cell changes during pregnancy in multiple sclerosis. The protocol was immunoSEQ multiplex PCR, while the TCRdb copy is restricted to in-frame clones and leaves out a portion. The repertoire holds 65,000 to 90,000 clones, with about nine tenths as singletons. The specimen was CD4+ T cells from peripheral blood mononuclear cells, collected after pregnancy. The receptors originated from a female donor with multiple sclerosis, enrolled in a pregnancy study.

The V and J genes are TRBV11-2 and TRBJ1-2; D perhaps matches TRBD1 (6 bases). V was cut by 0 bases and J by 12 bases, with 14 bases left in between. Germline lookup yields CDR1 SGHAT and CDR2 FQNNGV. The length of the CDR3 is 13 residues. The CDR3 nucleotides are TGTGCCAGCAGCTTAGATCGGGTATCAGGGGACACCTTC. This sequence encodes CASSLDRVSGDTF.

The sample holds a few counts of this clone. The CDR3 sequence: CASSEALRGTLYF. In DNA form, the CDR3 reads TGTGCCAGCAGTGAAGCGCTTCGGGGGACTTTGTATTTT. V gene TRBV2 combines with J gene TRBJ2-3; TRBD2 is a possible D gene (6 bases). Germline V CDR1 and CDR2: SNHLY, FYNNEI. Trimming took off 0 bases at V and 14 bases at J, with 15 bases between the two ends. There are 13 residues in the CDR3.

The chain employs TRBV30 and TRBJ2-5; 13 bases fit TRBD2. Germline CDR1 GTSNPN, CDR2 SVGIG (reference sequence). The length of the CDR3 is 14 residues. V lost 8 bases, J lost 4 bases, and 7 bases stayed unmatched. The CDR3 nucleotides read TGTGCCGGAAGGGGACTAGCGGGGACAGAGACCCAGTACTTC. This encodes CAGRGLAGTETQYF. The whole variable domain, filled in from reference TRBV30 and TRBJ2-5, reads SQTIHQWPATLVQPVGSPLSLECTVEGTSNPNLYWYRQAAGRGLQLLFYSVGIGQISSEVPQNLSASRPQDRQFILSSKKLLLSDSGFYLCAGRGLAGTETQYFGPGTRLLVL.

The CDR3 DNA sequence: TGTGCCAGCAGTGACAGGGGGCTTCGAGAGACCCAGTACTTC. This encodes CASSDRGLRETQYF. This sequence joins TRBV2 and TRBJ2-5; 8 nucleotides match TRBD1. Losses at the gene ends were 3 bases for V and 4 bases for J; bases not matched to a gene: 4. This CDR3 contains 14 residues. The germline V gene has CDR1 SNHLY and CDR2 FYNNEI.

The V and J genes are TRBV5-1 and TRBJ1-4, with D uncertain. Germline V gene data show CDR1 as SGHRS and CDR2 as YFSETQ. There are 16 residues in the CDR3. The V and J ends lost 1 base and 0 bases respectively, with 10 bases between them. The CDR3 coding sequence is TGCGCCAGCAGCTTGTTTTCACAATCAACTAATGAAAAACTGTTTTTT. Protein sequence: CASSLFSQSTNEKLFF.